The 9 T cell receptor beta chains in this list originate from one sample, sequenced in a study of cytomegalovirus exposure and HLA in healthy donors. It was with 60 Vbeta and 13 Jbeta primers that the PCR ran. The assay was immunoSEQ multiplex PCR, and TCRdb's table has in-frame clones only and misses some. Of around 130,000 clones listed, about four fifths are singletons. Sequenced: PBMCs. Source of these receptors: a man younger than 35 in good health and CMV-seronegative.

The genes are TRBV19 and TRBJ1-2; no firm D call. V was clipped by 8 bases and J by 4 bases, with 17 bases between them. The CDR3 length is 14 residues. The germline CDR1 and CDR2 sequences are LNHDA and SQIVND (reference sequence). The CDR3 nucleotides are TGTGCCAGTGTGGGCAGGTCCTCGTTCTATGGCTACACCTTC. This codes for CASVGRSSFYGYTF.

CDR3 residues: CASSLGSRGSNQPQHF. CDR3 DNA: TGTGCCAGCAGCTTAGGGAGCAGGGGCTCAAATCAGCCCCAGCATTTT. This rearrangement joins TRBV7-9 to TRBJ1-5; perhaps TRBD1 as D (6 bases). The CDR3 is 16 amino acids. Germline V gene sequence: CDR1 SEHNR, CDR2 FQNEAQ (reference sequence). V was cut by 1 base and J by 4 bases, with 14 bases left in between.

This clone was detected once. The CDR3 DNA follows: TGTGCCAGCAGTGAATCCGCGGGAGGCAATCAGCCCCAGCATTTT. Amino acid sequence: CASSESAGGNQPQHF. This chain uses TRBV6-1 with TRBJ1-5, with D hard to call. Per germline, CDR1 MNHNS and CDR2 SASEGT. This CDR3 is built from 15 residues. V was shortened by 2 bases and J by 2 bases, with 10 bases between the two germline ends.

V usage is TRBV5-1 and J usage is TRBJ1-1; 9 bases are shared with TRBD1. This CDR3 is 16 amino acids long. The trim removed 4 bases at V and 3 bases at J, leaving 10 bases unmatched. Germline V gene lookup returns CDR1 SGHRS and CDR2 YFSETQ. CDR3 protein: CASSKGQGRWDTEAFF. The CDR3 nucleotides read TGCGCCAGCAGCAAGGGACAGGGAAGGTGGGACACTGAAGCTTTCTTT.

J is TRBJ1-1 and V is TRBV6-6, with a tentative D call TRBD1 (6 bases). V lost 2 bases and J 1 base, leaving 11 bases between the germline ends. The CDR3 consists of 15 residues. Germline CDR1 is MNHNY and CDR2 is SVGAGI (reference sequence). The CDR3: CASSYGQGSNTEAFF. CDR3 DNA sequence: TGTGCCAGCAGTTACGGGCAGGGGTCGAACACTGAAGCTTTCTTT.

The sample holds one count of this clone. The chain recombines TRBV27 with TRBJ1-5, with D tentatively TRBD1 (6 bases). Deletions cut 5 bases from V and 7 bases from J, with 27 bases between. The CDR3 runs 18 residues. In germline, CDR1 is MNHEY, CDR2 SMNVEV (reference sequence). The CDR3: CASSPLSKTGPKFQPQHF. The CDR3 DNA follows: TGTGCCAGCAGTCCCCTATCCAAGACAGGACCGAAATTCCAGCCCCAGCATTTT.

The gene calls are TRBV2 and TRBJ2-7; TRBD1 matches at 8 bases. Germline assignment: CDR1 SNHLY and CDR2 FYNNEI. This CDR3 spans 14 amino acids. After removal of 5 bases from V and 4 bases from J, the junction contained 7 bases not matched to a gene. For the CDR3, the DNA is TGTGCCAGCAGTTCGTACAGGGGGAATTACGAGCAGTACTTC. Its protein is CASSSYRGNYEQYF.

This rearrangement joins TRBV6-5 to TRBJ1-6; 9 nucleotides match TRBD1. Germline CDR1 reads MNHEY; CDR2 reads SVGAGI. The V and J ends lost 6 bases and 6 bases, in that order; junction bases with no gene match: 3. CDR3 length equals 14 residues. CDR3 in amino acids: CASRKDRGNSPLHF. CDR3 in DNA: TGTGCCAGCAGGAAGGACAGGGGTAATTCACCCCTCCACTTT.

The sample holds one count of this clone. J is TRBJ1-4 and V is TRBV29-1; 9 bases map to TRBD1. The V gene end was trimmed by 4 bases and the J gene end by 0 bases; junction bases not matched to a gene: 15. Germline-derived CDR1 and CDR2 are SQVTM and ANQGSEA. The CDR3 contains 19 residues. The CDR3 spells CSVGGPIGQGSATNEKLFF. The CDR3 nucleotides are TGCAGCGTTGGAGGCCCTATAGGACAGGGGAGTGCAACTAATGAAAAACTGTTTTTT.